Following are 12 T cell receptor beta chains from one sample sequenced in a study of blood T cell repertoires in COVID-19. TCRdb's table, derived via immunoSEQ multiplex PCR, lists solely in-frame clones and lacks some. The sample lists over 200,000 clones, just over 85% occurring once. The sample comprised peripheral blood. The receptors shown here come from a man of 80 years or more with acute or convalescent COVID-19.

The genes are TRBV7-9 and TRBJ2-6, with a weak D call TRBD2 (6 bases). The germline V and J ends were trimmed by 3 bases and 2 bases, with 14 bases remaining between them. The germline V gene encodes CDR1 SEHNR and CDR2 FQNEAQ (reference sequence). CDR3 length: 17 residues. In nucleotides, the CDR3 is TGTGCCAGCAGCTTTAGACGGGAGAGTACTGGGGCCAACGTCCTGACTTTC. This translates into CASSFRRESTGANVLTF.

The chain employs TRBV2 and TRBJ2-5; TRBD2 matches 8 bases. The CDR3 has 14 residues. J was trimmed by 5 bases and V by 3 bases; bases with no gene match: 5. Germline V gene lookup returns CDR1 SNHLY and CDR2 FYNNEI. CDR3 amino acids: CASSDAGGGETQYF. In DNA form, the CDR3 reads TGTGCCAGCAGTGACGCGGGGGGAGGGGAGACCCAGTACTTC.

Here the CDR3 reads CASSPDRGAPYGYTF. CDR3 coding DNA: TGTGCCAGCAGCCCGGACAGGGGGGCCCCCTATGGCTACACCTTC. V usage is TRBV5-6 and J usage is TRBJ1-2, with 10 nucleotides matching TRBD1. Germline-derived CDR1 and CDR2 are SGHDT and YYEEEE. Germline trimming cut 4 bases from V and 4 bases from J; bases unmatched to any gene: 7. This CDR3 is built from 15 residues.

This chain links TRBV15 with TRBJ1-5; D gene unclear. The CDR3 is 15 amino acids. Deletions cut 5 bases from V and 2 bases from J, with 13 bases between. CDR1 and CDR2 (germline): LNHNV, YYDKDF (reference sequence). The CDR3 DNA sequence: TGTGCCACCAGCCATCGGGTGGGTGGCAATCAGCCCCAGCATTTT. It codes for CATSHRVGGNQPQHF.

This rearrangement joins TRBV11-2 to TRBJ1-3, with D possibly TRBD1 on 5 matching bases. From germline, CDR1 is SGHAT and CDR2 FQNNGV. The germline V and J ends were trimmed by 5 bases and 0 bases, with 20 bases remaining between them. There are 18 residues in the CDR3. CDR3 region: CASSRHLTVYGSGNTIYF. The CDR3 DNA sequence: TGTGCCAGCAGCCGCCATTTGACAGTCTATGGCTCTGGAAACACCATATATTTT.

The chain joins TRBV18 to TRBJ2-7; no clear D gene. The CDR3 contains 14 residues. Looked up from germline, CDR1 is KGHSH and CDR2 is LQKENI. V lost 2 bases and J 6 bases, leaving 14 bases between the germline ends. The CDR3 DNA reads as TGTGCCAGCTCACCATCGCTCACCTTCAGCGAGCAGTACTTC. Protein: CASSPSLTFSEQYF.

The sample holds a few counts of this clone. This chain joins TRBV3-1 (or the pseudogene TRBV3-2) and TRBJ2-7; D not resolved. The CDR3 is made up of 17 amino acids. Germline V gene sequence: CDR1 LGHDT, CDR2 YNNKEL (reference sequence). Between the trimmed V and J ends, which lost 4 bases and 0 bases, there was a span of 19 bases. CDR3 residues: CASSLGPPGRSSYEQYF. The CDR3 nucleotides are TGTGCCAGCAGCCTGGGCCCCCCCGGCCGAAGCTCCTACGAGCAGTACTTC.

The rearrangement uses TRBV27 and TRBJ2-1; 9 bases agree with TRBD1. The junction had 8 bases not matched to a gene; V was cut back by 8 bases and J by 3 bases. The CDR3 has 15 amino acids. Germline V gives CDR1 MNHEY, CDR2 SMNVEV (reference sequence). The CDR3 loop reads CASWKTGGIYNEQFF. CDR3 DNA: TGTGCCAGCTGGAAGACAGGGGGAATCTACAATGAGCAGTTCTTC.

J is TRBJ2-3 and V is TRBV9; possible D gene TRBD2, 6 bases. The V end was cut by 0 bases, the J end by 4 bases, with 12 bases between. CDR3 length equals 15 residues. Germline V gene sequence: CDR1 SGDLS, CDR2 YYNGEE. As DNA, the CDR3 is TGTGCCAGCAGCGTAGGCGGGGCTAGTCCAGATACGCAGTATTTT. This gives the protein CASSVGGASPDTQYF.

V usage is TRBV4-3 and J usage is TRBJ2-3; tentatively, D is TRBD1 (6 bases). The length of the CDR3 is 17 residues. Germline-derived CDR1 and CDR2 are LGHNA and YSLEER. With 0 bases removed from V and 4 bases from J, the gap between germline ends came to 17 bases. CDR3 residues: CASSQETGPFGPDTQYF. The CDR3 bases are TGCGCCAGCAGCCAAGAGACAGGACCTTTTGGCCCAGATACGCAGTATTTT.

This chain uses TRBV10-3 with TRBJ2-7; TRBD2 matches at 10 bases. The CDR3 length is 13 residues. Germline values: CDR1 ENHRY, CDR2 SYGVKD. V shed 8 bases, J shed 4 bases, and the junction held 5 bases outside the gene matches. CDR3 sequence: CAIAASGRYEQYF. The CDR3 DNA sequence: TGTGCCATCGCAGCTAGCGGGAGATACGAGCAGTACTTC.

This clone showed up just a few times. The rearrangement links TRBV5-5 to TRBJ2-2, with D unresolved. V gave up 6 bases and J gave up 2 bases, with 11 bases separating them. Germline V gene lookup returns CDR1 SGHKS and CDR2 YYEKEE (reference sequence). The CDR3 contains 14 residues. CDR3 amino acids: CASTFSVNTGELFF. The CDR3 DNA reads as TGTGCCAGCACGTTTTCCGTAAACACCGGGGAGCTGTTTTTT.